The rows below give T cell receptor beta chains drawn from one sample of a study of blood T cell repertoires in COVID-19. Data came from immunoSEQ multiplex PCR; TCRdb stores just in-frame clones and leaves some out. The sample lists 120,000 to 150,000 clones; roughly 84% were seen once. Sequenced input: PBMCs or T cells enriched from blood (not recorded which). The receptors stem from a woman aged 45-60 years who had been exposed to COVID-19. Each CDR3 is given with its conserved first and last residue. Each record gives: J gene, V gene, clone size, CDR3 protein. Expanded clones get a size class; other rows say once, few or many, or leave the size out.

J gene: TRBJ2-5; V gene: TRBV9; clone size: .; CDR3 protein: CASSPSSGSVETQYF
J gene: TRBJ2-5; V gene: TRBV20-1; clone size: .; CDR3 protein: CSARDPETQYF
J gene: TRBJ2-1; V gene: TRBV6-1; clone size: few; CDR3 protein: CASSARTGRTAYNEQFF
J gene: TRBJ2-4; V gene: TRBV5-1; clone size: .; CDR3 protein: CASSTGTGVGAKNIQYF
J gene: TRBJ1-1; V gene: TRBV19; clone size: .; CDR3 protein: CASSIEETRGEAFF
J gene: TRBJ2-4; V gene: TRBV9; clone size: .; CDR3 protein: CASSVDGNIQYF
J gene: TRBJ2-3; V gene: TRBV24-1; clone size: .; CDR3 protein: CATSDPSGGRGTDTQYF
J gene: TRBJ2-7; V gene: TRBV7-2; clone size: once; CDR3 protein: CASSPRQGSYEQYF
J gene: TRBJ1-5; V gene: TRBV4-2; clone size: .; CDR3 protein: CASSQEDRAQPQHF
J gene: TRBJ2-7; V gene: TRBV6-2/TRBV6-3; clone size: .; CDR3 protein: CATTPGTTIYEQYF
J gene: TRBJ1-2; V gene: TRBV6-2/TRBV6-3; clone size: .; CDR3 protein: CASSYSGTGGAFPTF
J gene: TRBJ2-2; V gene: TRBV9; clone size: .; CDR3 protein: CASSVEGSGGRTGELFF
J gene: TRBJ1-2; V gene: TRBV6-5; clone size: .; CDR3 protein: CASTVTTQGGYGYTF
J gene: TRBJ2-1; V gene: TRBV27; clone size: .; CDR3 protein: CASSFGGGANEQFF
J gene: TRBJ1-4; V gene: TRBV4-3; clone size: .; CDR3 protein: CASSQDAQFGEKLFF
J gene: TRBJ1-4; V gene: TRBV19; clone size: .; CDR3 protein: CASSTWTATNEKLFF
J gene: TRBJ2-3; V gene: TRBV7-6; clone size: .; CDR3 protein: CASSFTRTGPTSTDTQYF
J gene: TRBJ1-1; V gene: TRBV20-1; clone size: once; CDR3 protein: CSAIEGLVTEAFF
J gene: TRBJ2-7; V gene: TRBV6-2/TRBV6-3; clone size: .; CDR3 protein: CASSEGLRDEQYF
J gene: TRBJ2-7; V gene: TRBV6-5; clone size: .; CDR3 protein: CASKVSSVYSYEQYF
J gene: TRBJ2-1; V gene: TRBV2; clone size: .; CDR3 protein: CASGTSGRGYNEQFF
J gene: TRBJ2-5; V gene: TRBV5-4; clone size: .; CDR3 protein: CASSFWLETQYF
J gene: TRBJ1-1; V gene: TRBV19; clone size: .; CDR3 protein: CASSTGWVAAFF
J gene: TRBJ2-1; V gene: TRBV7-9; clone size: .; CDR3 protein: CASSQTSGAYNEQFF
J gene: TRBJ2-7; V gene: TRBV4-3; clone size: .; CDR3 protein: CASSQRPGQGYEQYF
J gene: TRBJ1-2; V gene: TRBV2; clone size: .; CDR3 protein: CASSSQGQGNYGYTF
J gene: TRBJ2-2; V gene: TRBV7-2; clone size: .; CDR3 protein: CASRGRSSGRSGELFF
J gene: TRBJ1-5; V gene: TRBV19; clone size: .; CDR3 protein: CASKPAPGSNQPQHF
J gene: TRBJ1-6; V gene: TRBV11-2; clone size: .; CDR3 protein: CASSYQVRNSPLHF
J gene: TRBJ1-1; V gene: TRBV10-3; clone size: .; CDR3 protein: CAISEVTGGSEAFF
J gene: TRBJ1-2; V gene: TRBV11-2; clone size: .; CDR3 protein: CASSEGARSYGYTF
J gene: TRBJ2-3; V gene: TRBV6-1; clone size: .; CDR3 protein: CASSAWLSMAGGTDTQYF
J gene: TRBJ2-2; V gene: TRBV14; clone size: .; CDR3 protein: CASSQDLVRSAGELFF
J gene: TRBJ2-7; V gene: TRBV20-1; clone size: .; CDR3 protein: CSASEAGLSSYEQYF
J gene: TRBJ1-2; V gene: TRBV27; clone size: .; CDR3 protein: CASSRPGGHYGYTF
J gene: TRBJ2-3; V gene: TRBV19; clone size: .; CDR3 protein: CASSIGQGPKITQYF
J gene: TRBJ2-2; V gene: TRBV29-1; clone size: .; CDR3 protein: CSVQRQGNTGELFF
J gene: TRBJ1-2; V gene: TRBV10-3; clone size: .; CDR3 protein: CAITSGVNYGYTF
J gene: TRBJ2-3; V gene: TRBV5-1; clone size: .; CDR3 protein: CASSIQGADTQYF
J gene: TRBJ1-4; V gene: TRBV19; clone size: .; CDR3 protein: CASREGKGLFF